The T cell receptor (beta chain) under discussion was sequenced for a study of cytomegalovirus exposure and HLA in healthy donors. As for the study in general: Earlier work reported some 110 million unique TCR beta sequences from approximately 180 million T cells.

This clone has just a few counts. Antigen: not known. It was with 60 Vbeta and 13 Jbeta primers that the PCR ran. Sequenced by immunoSEQ multiplex PCR; TCRdb stores in-frame clones only, minus some. Of fewer than 200,000 clones in the sample, roughly 80% are singletons; the top ten hold 0.7% to 0.95%. Study results and limitations: Later on, a genetic analysis was performed. It linked a missense variant in DCLRE1C with V- and J-gene trimming of TCR beta.

CDR3 length: 15 residues. Germline lookup yields CDR1 SGHRS and CDR2 YFSETQ. The junction had 8 bases not matched to a gene; V was cut back by 2 bases and J by 5 bases. The study sampled nominally healthy donors, though unrecorded immune exposures were likely. V gene TRBV5-1 combines with J gene TRBJ2-5; TRBD2 matches 8 bases. This TCR was recovered from a woman younger than 35 in good health and CMV-seronegative. The sample taken for sequencing was PBMCs. The CDR3 protein is CASSFVAGTIETQYF. In nucleotides, the CDR3 is TGCGCCAGCAGCTTCGTAGCGGGAACCATTGAGACCCAGTACTTC.